Below, 20 T cell receptor beta chains from the same sample are listed, as sequenced in a study of blood T cell repertoires in COVID-19. The protocol was immunoSEQ multiplex PCR, while the TCRdb copy is restricted to in-frame clones and leaves out a portion. Of 65,000 to 100,000 clones listed, roughly four fifths are singletons. Sequenced sample: peripheral blood. These receptors were taken from a human donor in a cohort sampled during active COVID-19.

The CDR3 region has the DNA TGTGCCAGCAGCTTGGTTCAGAGAGGGGGCTACACCTTC. It yields the protein CASSLVQRGGYTF. This chain uses TRBV5-5 with TRBJ1-2; D gene uncertain. Germline CDR1 is SGHKS and CDR2 is YYEKEE (reference sequence). The CDR3 is 13 residues long. V dropped 0 bases and J dropped 8 bases, with 11 bases sitting between them.

The CDR3 DNA is TGTGCCAGCTCACCCACTTTGGCTAAGGGACAATTGGGCTACACCTTC. It encodes CASSPTLAKGQLGYTF. The chain is built from TRBV18 and TRBJ1-2; D is perhaps TRBD1 (6 bases). Trimming took 3 bases from V and 8 from J, leaving 22 bases between them. Per germline, CDR1 KGHSH and CDR2 LQKENI. CDR3 size: 16 residues.

This rearrangement joins TRBV4-1 to TRBJ1-4, with TRBD1 identical over 11 bases. With 5 bases clipped from V and 8 bases from J, the junction kept 10 bases outside the gene matches. CDR1 and CDR2 from the germline V gene are MGHRA and YSYEKL. This CDR3 is built from 16 residues. CDR3 sequence reads: CASSELLGTGGEKLFF. The CDR3 DNA is TGCGCCAGCAGCGAACTACTGGGGACAGGGGGAGAAAAACTGTTTTTT.

This chain uses TRBV5-1 with TRBJ1-1; TRBD1 matches at 11 bases. Germline loops: CDR1 SGHRS, CDR2 YFSETQ. This CDR3 has 14 amino acids. The V and J ends lost 4 bases and 4 bases, in that order; junction bases with no gene match: 3. The CDR3 loop is CASSKGQGATEAFF. The CDR3 region has the DNA TGCGCCAGCAGCAAAGGACAGGGGGCCACTGAAGCTTTCTTT. Full variable domain (missing parts from reference TRBV5-1 and TRBJ1-1): KAGVTQTPRYLIKTRGQQVTLSCSPISGHRSVSWYQQTPGQGLQFLFEYFSETQRNKGNFPGRFSGRQFSNSRSEMNVSTLELGDSALYLCASSKGQGATEAFFGQGTRLTVV.

This clone was detected a few times. As DNA, the CDR3 is TGTGCCAGGGACAGGGACAATCAGCCCCAGCATTTT. Translation gives CARDRDNQPQHF. The chain carries TRBV6-5 and TRBJ1-5, with TRBD1 matching 8 bases. CDR1 is MNHEY and CDR2 is SVGAGI in the germline V gene. With 9 bases clipped from V and 3 bases from J, the junction kept 1 base outside the gene matches. CDR3 length: 12 amino acids.

The V and J genes are TRBV4-1 and TRBJ1-6; no reliable D call. The CDR3 is 15 residues long. Germline values: CDR1 MGHRA, CDR2 YSYEKL. Trimming cost V 4 bases and J 7 bases, with 14 bases left between them. This CDR3 is CASSPTSGGNSPLHF. The CDR3 bases are TGCGCCAGCAGCCCGACTAGTGGAGGAAATTCACCCCTCCACTTT.

The genes are TRBV12-3 or TRBV12-4 and TRBJ2-1; TRBD2 matches 7 bases. Losses at the gene ends were 5 bases for V and 10 bases for J; bases not matched to a gene: 5. The length of the CDR3 is 12 residues. CDR3 nucleotide sequence: TGTGCCAGCAGTAAGGGGAGGGACGAGCAGTTCTTC. It specifies CASSKGRDEQFF.

The V call is TRBV27, the J call TRBJ2-5; no reliable D call. This CDR3 region has 13 residues. The germline V gene has CDR1 MNHEY and CDR2 SMNVEV (reference sequence). The V and J ends lost 8 bases and 4 bases respectively, with 14 bases between them. The CDR3 sequence: CASGLLLSETQYF. The CDR3 bases are TGTGCCAGCGGGCTCTTGCTATCAGAGACCCAGTACTTC.

V is TRBV5-4 and J is TRBJ2-1; a possible D gene is TRBD2 (5 bases). This CDR3 is 14 amino acids long. V lost 4 bases and J 0 bases, leaving 8 bases between the germline ends. The germline CDR1 and CDR2 sequences are SGHNT and YYREEE (reference sequence). CDR3 protein: CASSPGSSYNEQFF. The CDR3 DNA reads TGTGCCAGCAGCCCGGGGAGCTCCTACAATGAGCAGTTCTTC.

The CDR3 sequence: CASSQEWGGTYNEQFF. CDR3 bases: TGTGCCAGCAGCCAAGAATGGGGGGGAACCTACAATGAGCAGTTCTTC. The V call is TRBV4-2, the J call TRBJ2-1; 7 bases are shared with TRBD2. The V gene end was trimmed by 0 bases and the J gene end by 2 bases; junction bases not matched to a gene: 4. CDR1 and CDR2 (germline): LGHNA, YNFKEQ. The CDR3 is made up of 16 amino acids.

The V gene is TRBV19, the J gene TRBJ1-2; 8 bases line up with TRBD1. This CDR3 is built from 14 residues. The junction had 2 bases not matched to a gene; V was cut back by 3 bases and J by 2 bases. Per germline, CDR1 LNHDA and CDR2 SQIVND (reference sequence). The CDR3, as DNA: TGTGCCAGTAGTATGGACAGGGCGAACTATGGCTACACCTTC. Translation: CASSMDRANYGYTF.

The V call is TRBV3-1 (or the pseudogene TRBV3-2), the J call TRBJ2-1; possibly TRBD2 for D (6 bases). The CDR3 is 14 amino acids. Germline CDR1 and CDR2: LGHDT and YNNKEL (reference sequence). Trimming took 6 bases from V and 0 from J, leaving 9 bases between them. CDR3 in amino acids: CASSSGVSYNEQFF. In nucleotides, the CDR3 is TGTGCCAGCAGTTCGGGGGTCTCCTACAATGAGCAGTTCTTC.

The chain uses TRBV30 and TRBJ1-6, with 12 bases matching TRBD1. This CDR3 has 15 residues. The germline CDR1 and CDR2 sequences are GTSNPN and SVGIG (reference sequence). V lost 1 base and J lost 9; bases outside the gene matches: 4. CDR3 sequence (DNA): TGTGCCTGGAGTGACGGGACAGGGGGCGCTTCACCCCTCCACTTT. Translating gives CAWSDGTGGASPLHF. The complete variable domain, with remaining parts taken from reference TRBV30 and TRBJ1-6, reads SQTIHQWPATLVQPVGSPLSLECTVEGTSNPNLYWYRQAAGRGLQLLFYSVGIGQISSEVPQNLSASRPQDRQFILSSKKLLLSDSGFYLCAWSDGTGGASPLHFGNGTRLTVT.

The V gene is TRBV10-3, the J gene TRBJ2-7; 7 bases match TRBD1. Germline V gene lookup returns CDR1 ENHRY and CDR2 SYGVKD. The ends lost 4 bases at V and 0 bases at J; junction bases unmatched: 9. The CDR3 runs to 16 residues. The CDR3, as DNA: TGTGCCATCAGTGGGGGCCGACAGGGAAGCTCCTACGAGCAGTACTTC. It encodes CAISGGRQGSSYEQYF.

This chain connects TRBV30 to TRBJ1-1, with D maybe TRBD1 (6 bases). The CDR3 runs 15 residues. V was trimmed by 4 bases and J by 5 bases, leaving 20 bases between them. Per germline, CDR1 GTSNPN and CDR2 SVGIG (reference sequence). In nucleotides, the CDR3 is TGTGCCTGGACAAAAAACAGGGTAGGATGGACTGAAGCTTTCTTT. Protein product: CAWTKNRVGWTEAFF.

This clone was counted once. The chain has TRBV11-2 and TRBJ2-5, with D perhaps matching TRBD2 (5 bases). The V and J ends lost 3 bases and 2 bases respectively, with 13 bases between them. The CDR3 totals 15 residues. Germline V gives CDR1 SGHAT, CDR2 FQNNGV. CDR3 nucleotides: TGTGCCAGCAGCTTGGCCCACGGAGGACAAGAGACCCAGTACTTC. Its translation is CASSLAHGGQETQYF.

The chain uses TRBV15 and TRBJ2-7; the D gene is possibly TRBD1 (7 bases). The CDR3 covers 16 residues. Germline lookup yields CDR1 LNHNV and CDR2 YYDKDF (reference sequence). V shed 0 bases and J shed 5 bases, with 17 bases lying between them. The chain's CDR3 is CATSREGVRGAHEQYF. Here the CDR3 DNA reads TGTGCCACCAGCAGAGAGGGGGTCAGGGGGGCCCACGAGCAGTACTTC.

The V call is TRBV7-3, the J call TRBJ2-1, with 10 positions matching TRBD1. The CDR3 sequence is 14 residues long. CDR1 is SGHTA, CDR2 FQGTGA, per germline. J lost 7 bases, V lost 5 bases, and 5 bases had no gene match. The CDR3 is CASSPDRGTNEQFF. CDR3 nucleotide sequence: TGTGCCAGCAGCCCGGACAGGGGGACGAATGAGCAGTTCTTC. The entire variable domain, with the rest obtained from reference TRBV7-3 and TRBJ2-1, is as follows: GAGVSQTPSNKVTEKGKYVELRCDPISGHTALYWYRQSLGQGPEFLIYFQGTGAADDSGLPNDRFFAVRPEGSVSTLKIQRTERGDSAVYLCASSPDRGTNEQFFGPGTRLTVL.

The CDR3 loop is CASSVGGTGPYEQYF. The CDR3 DNA is TGTGCCAGCAGCGTAGGGGGGACAGGGCCCTACGAGCAGTACTTC. The gene calls are TRBV9 and TRBJ2-7; 9 bases agree with TRBD1. Germline lookup yields CDR1 SGDLS and CDR2 YYNGEE. The V and J ends lost 0 bases and 2 bases, in that order; junction bases with no gene match: 3. The CDR3 length is 15 residues.

This chain uses TRBV5-8 with TRBJ1-1; 8 nucleotides line up with TRBD1. This CDR3 is built from 15 residues. Germline CDR1 and CDR2: SGHTS and YDEGEE. J lost 4 bases, V lost 4 bases, and 9 bases had no gene match. CDR3 protein: CASSPTDRVATEAFF. In DNA, the CDR3 is TGTGCCAGCAGCCCAACGGACAGGGTGGCCACTGAAGCTTTCTTT. Together with reference TRBV5-8 and TRBJ1-1, the CDR3 gives the full variable domain: EAGVTQSPTHLIKTRGQQATLRCSPISGHTSVYWYQQALGLGLQFLLWYDEGEERNRGNFPPRFSGRQFPNYSSELNVNALELEDSALYLCASSPTDRVATEAFFGQGTRLTVV.